This TCR beta chain stems from a study of cytomegalovirus exposure and HLA in healthy donors. The germline V gene has CDR1 SGHRS and CDR2 YFSETQ. The CDR3 spans 15 residues. The V gene lost 1 base and the J gene lost 0 bases, with 10 bases spanning the gap. Whole-study findings and limits: Reports credit the classifier with highly specific, highly sensitive diagnosis of cytomegalovirus status. Being productive about 87% or about 30% of the time was typical of most TCR beta V segments in an earlier analysis.

The PCR used 60 Vbeta and 13 Jbeta primers. Sequenced by immunoSEQ multiplex PCR; TCRdb stores in-frame clones only, minus some. The repertoire includes about 300,000 clones, about nine tenths of them detected once, and roughly 4% sits in the top ten. Points on this clone: Its specificity is not known.

Source material: PBMCs. The clonotype comes from a man in his forties in good health and CMV-seropositive. The chain is built from TRBV5-1 and TRBJ1-1; unclear D gene. CDR3 in amino acids: CASSLPTVMNTEAFF. The CDR3 DNA sequence: TGCGCCAGCAGCTTGCCTACAGTTATGAACACTGAAGCTTTCTTT.